This passage covers 25 T cell receptor beta chains from one sample sequenced in a study of blood T cell repertoires in COVID-19. This table comes from immunoSEQ multiplex PCR, and its TCRdb copy is limited to in-frame clones, with some not included. The table records about 480,000 clones, around 89% of them present only once. Material: PBMCs or T cells enriched from blood (not recorded which). These receptors came from a woman aged 40 to 49 who had recovered from COVID-19.

The gene calls are TRBV4-1 and TRBJ1-1; TRBD1 might be the D (6 bases). This CDR3 has 13 residues. The germline V and J ends were trimmed by 0 bases and 8 bases, with 10 bases remaining between them. Germline lookup yields CDR1 MGHRA and CDR2 YSYEKL. The DNA for the CDR3 is TGCGCCAGCAGCCAAGAAAGACAGGCAGAAGCTTTCTTT. Translation gives CASSQERQAEAFF.

V and J are TRBV29-1 and TRBJ2-1; 10 bases agree with TRBD1. The CDR3 consists of 13 residues. The V gene's germline CDR1 is SQVTM and CDR2 ANQGSEA. V was pared by 8 bases and J by 9 bases, with 10 bases of the junction left unmatched. The CDR3 nucleotides are TGCAGCACCGGGACAGGGGAATTCAGTGAGCAGTTCTTC. Its translation is CSTGTGEFSEQFF.

V usage is TRBV2 and J usage is TRBJ1-1, with a weak D call TRBD1 (5 bases). V dropped 7 bases and J dropped 1 base, with 13 bases sitting between them. The CDR3 sequence is 14 residues long. Germline-derived CDR1 and CDR2 are SNHLY and FYNNEI. Here the CDR3 reads CASMGEDANTEAFF. Written as DNA, the CDR3 is TGTGCCAGCATGGGGGAGGACGCGAACACTGAAGCTTTCTTT.

The chain is built from TRBV18 and TRBJ2-6; possibly TRBD1 for D (5 bases). Germline V CDR1 and CDR2: KGHSH, LQKENI. Trimming shortened V by 1 base and J by 2 bases, and 6 bases separated the two germline ends. The CDR3 is 15 amino acids. The CDR3 region is CASSPRGPGANVLTF. The CDR3 bases are TGTGCCAGCTCACCACGGGGCCCTGGGGCCAACGTCCTGACTTTC.

This clone was seen a single time. The rearrangement uses TRBV4-1 and TRBJ2-2; possibly TRBD2 for D (5 bases). CDR3 length equals 16 residues. Germline V CDR1 and CDR2: MGHRA, YSYEKL. V gave up 0 bases and J gave up 5 bases, with 13 bases separating them. CDR3: CASSQEVGSTTGELFF. DNA of the CDR3: TGCGCCAGCAGCCAAGAAGTGGGGAGTACTACCGGGGAGCTGTTTTTT.

In its sample, this clone was seen many times. The same CDR3 also results from other DNA sequences found in this sample. The chain is built from TRBV2 and TRBJ1-2, with D tentatively TRBD1 (6 bases). V was cut by 5 bases and J by 2 bases, with 9 bases left in between. The CDR3 runs to 13 residues. Germline CDR1 is SNHLY and CDR2 is FYNNEI. The CDR3 sequence is CASSRDNNYGYTF. DNA for the CDR3: TGTGCCAGCAGTCGGGACAACAACTATGGCTACACCTTC.

This chain links TRBV6-5 with TRBJ1-3; D is unclear. CDR1 and CDR2 (germline): MNHEY, SVGAGI. With 7 bases removed from V and 0 bases from J, the gap between germline ends came to 7 bases. This CDR3 comprises 13 residues. CDR3 amino acids: CASNPGSGNTIYF. CDR3 DNA sequence: TGTGCCAGCAATCCAGGCTCTGGAAACACCATATATTTT.

DNA of the CDR3: TGTGCCAGCACCCCAGCCCGAATCTCCTCCTACAATGAGCAGTTCTTC. Its translation is CASTPARISSYNEQFF. The rearrangement uses TRBV6-2 or TRBV6-3 and TRBJ2-1, with unresolved D. Trimming shortened V by 7 bases and J by 0 bases, and 16 bases separated the two germline ends. Germline V lookup: CDR1 MNHEY, CDR2 SVGEGT. CDR3 size: 16 residues.

The chain is built from TRBV5-1 and TRBJ2-1; 7 bases line up with TRBD2. The CDR3 spans 18 residues. J gave up 6 bases and V 0 bases, and 15 bases lay outside the gene matches. Germline CDR1 reads SGHRS; CDR2 reads YFSETQ. The CDR3 DNA reads as TGCGCCAGCAGCTTGGAAGGATCGCTAGCGGCCCCTATCAATGAGCAGTTCTTC. This gives the protein CASSLEGSLAAPINEQFF.

The rearrangement links TRBV14 to TRBJ2-7; no clear D. This CDR3 has 13 residues. V lost 3 bases, J lost 0 bases, and 6 bases lay in between. Germline CDR1 and CDR2: SGHDN and FVKESK. CDR3: CASSHVSSYEQYF. CDR3 nucleotide sequence: TGTGCCAGCAGCCACGTCAGCTCCTACGAGCAGTACTTC.

The rearrangement joins TRBV19 to TRBJ1-5, with TRBD1 matching over 11 bases. This CDR3 comprises 15 residues. Germline CDR1 is LNHDA and CDR2 is SQIVND (reference sequence). V shed 7 bases and J 6 bases; nucleotides not matched to a gene: 8. CDR3 protein: CASNPSGTGGQPQHF. The CDR3 bases are TGTGCCAGTAATCCATCCGGGACAGGGGGTCAGCCCCAGCATTTT.

Concerning this clone: This sample includes further DNA sequences coding for the same CDR3. The chain links TRBV9 to TRBJ2-1; D possibly corresponds to TRBD2 (5 bases). The V and J ends lost 0 bases and 3 bases respectively, with 10 bases between them. The CDR3 runs to 15 residues. Per the germline V gene, CDR1 is SGDLS and CDR2 is YYNGEE. The CDR3 spells CASSVESGIYNEQFF. The CDR3, as DNA: TGTGCCAGCAGCGTAGAAAGCGGAATCTACAATGAGCAGTTCTTC. Full variable domain (rest looked up from reference TRBV9 and TRBJ2-1): DSGVTQTPKHLITATGQRVTLRCSPRSGDLSVYWYQQSLDQGLQFLIQYYNGEERAKGNILERFSAQQFPDLHSELNLSSLELGDSALYFCASSVESGIYNEQFFGPGTRLTVL.

The CDR3 DNA sequence: TGTGCCAGCAGCCAAGGGACCAGGACAGGGATTACCGGGGAGCTGTTTTTT. This sequence encodes CASSQGTRTGITGELFF. The rearrangement joins TRBV3-1 (or the pseudogene TRBV3-2) to TRBJ2-2; 8 bases line up with TRBD1. V lost 1 base to trimming and J lost 5 bases; unmatched junction nucleotides: 9. The CDR3 is 17 amino acids. Germline V gene lookup returns CDR1 LGHDT and CDR2 YNNKEL (reference sequence).

The rearrangement joins TRBV4-3 to TRBJ2-1; D possibly corresponds to TRBD2 (6 bases). V lost 4 bases and J lost 0, with 10 bases in between. The length of the CDR3 is 15 residues. The germline gives CDR1 LGHNA, CDR2 YSLEER. Written as DNA, the CDR3 is TGCGCCAGCAGCCCGGACGGGAGCTCCTACAATGAGCAGTTCTTC. The encoded protein is CASSPDGSSYNEQFF.

In its sample, this clone was seen a few times. The chain employs TRBV5-1 and TRBJ1-1, with 8 bases identical to TRBD1. The junction had 4 bases not matched to a gene; V was cut back by 4 bases and J by 11 bases. The CDR3 extends over 11 amino acids. Germline V gene lookup returns CDR1 SGHRS and CDR2 YFSETQ. CDR3 region: CASSLRGRAFF. CDR3 nucleotide sequence: TGCGCCAGCAGCCTCAGGGGGCGTGCTTTCTTT.

This clone was seen just once. V usage is TRBV5-1 and J usage is TRBJ2-3; 8 nucleotides agree with TRBD1. The CDR3 loop spans 14 amino acids. The J segment lost 6 bases and the V segment lost 0 bases, leaving 3 bases of the junction unmatched. Germline-derived CDR1 and CDR2 are SGHRS and YFSETQ. In DNA form, the CDR3 reads TGCGCCAGCAGCTTGGGACAGGGGCGGGATACGCAGTATTTT. It codes for CASSLGQGRDTQYF.

About this clone: Different DNA sequences within this sample yield the same CDR3. This rearrangement joins TRBV7-9 to TRBJ2-1; 9 positions match TRBD2. With 3 bases clipped from V and 7 bases from J, the junction kept 4 bases outside the gene matches. This CDR3 is 14 amino acids long. Germline CDR1 and CDR2: SEHNR and FQNEAQ (reference sequence). The CDR3 region is CASSFSGSGNEQFF. The CDR3 nucleotides read TGTGCCAGCAGCTTTAGCGGGAGTGGGAATGAGCAGTTCTTC.

V and J are TRBV5-1 and TRBJ1-3, with a tentative D call TRBD1 (5 bases). V lost 4 bases and J lost 2, with 7 bases in between. The CDR3 runs 13 residues. Germline loops: CDR1 SGHRS, CDR2 YFSETQ. The CDR3 region is CASSRTPGNTIYF. CDR3 coding DNA: TGCGCCAGCAGCCGGACACCTGGAAACACCATATATTTT.

The chain couples TRBV6-2 or TRBV6-3 to TRBJ2-5; 8 nucleotides line up with TRBD2. The CDR3 is 13 residues long. The trim removed 4 bases at V and 9 bases at J, leaving 7 bases unmatched. Germline V gives CDR1 MNHEY, CDR2 SVGEGT. In DNA form, the CDR3 reads TGTGCCAGCAGTTCCGGACTAGCTGTGGCCCAGTACTTC. Translation: CASSSGLAVAQYF.

The chain joins TRBV7-2 to TRBJ1-5; D is perhaps TRBD1 (5 bases). This CDR3 region has 16 residues. Germline V gene lookup returns CDR1 SGHTA and CDR2 FQGNSA. Trimming cost V 8 bases and J 0 bases, with 17 bases left between them. The CDR3, as DNA: TGTGCCAGCGCTTGGACATCTGCTTATAGCAATCAGCCCCAGCATTTT. Translated, it gives CASAWTSAYSNQPQHF.

This chain connects TRBV24-1 to TRBJ2-3; unclear D gene. The CDR3 length is 12 residues. Germline CDR1 is KGHDR and CDR2 is SFDVKD. V was cut by 10 bases and J by 0 bases, with 7 bases left in between. The CDR3 sequence is CATGASTDTQYF. In nucleotides, the CDR3 is TGTGCCACTGGAGCTAGCACAGATACGCAGTATTTT.

The rearrangement joins TRBV7-2 to TRBJ1-1; 8 bases are shared with TRBD1. The CDR3 sequence is 17 residues long. The trim removed 4 bases at V and 4 bases at J, leaving 14 bases unmatched. CDR1 SGHTA and CDR2 FQGNSA come from the germline V gene. CDR3 loop: CASSSQGADVRGTEAFF. For the CDR3, the DNA is TGTGCCAGCAGCTCTCAGGGGGCGGACGTCCGCGGCACTGAAGCTTTCTTT.

The V call is TRBV14, the J call TRBJ1-2, with TRBD1 matching 10 bases. Germline lookup yields CDR1 SGHDN and CDR2 FVKESK. V was pared by 3 bases and J by 4 bases, with 14 bases of the junction left unmatched. The CDR3 is 18 amino acids. The CDR3 region has the DNA TGTGCCAGCAGCCAGAACATTCTTCGGGACAGGGGAGGCTATGGCTACACCTTC. This translates into CASSQNILRDRGGYGYTF.

This chain connects TRBV6-5 to TRBJ1-3, with D unresolved. The CDR3 is made up of 16 amino acids. With 2 bases removed from V and 4 bases from J, the gap between germline ends came to 15 bases. From germline, CDR1 is MNHEY and CDR2 SVGAGI. CDR3 protein: CASSYTGNGLGNTIYF. The CDR3 bases are TGTGCCAGCAGTTACACGGGTAATGGTCTCGGAAACACCATATATTTT.

The chain links TRBV7-6 to TRBJ1-6; TRBD1 aligns across 7 bases. V lost 2 bases, J lost 9 bases, and 7 bases stayed unmatched. The length of the CDR3 is 15 residues. Germline loops: CDR1 SGHVS, CDR2 FNYEAQ. CDR3 sequence: CASSLSQGGGSPLHF. CDR3 DNA sequence: TGTGCCAGCAGCTTATCACAAGGGGGCGGTTCACCCCTCCACTTT.